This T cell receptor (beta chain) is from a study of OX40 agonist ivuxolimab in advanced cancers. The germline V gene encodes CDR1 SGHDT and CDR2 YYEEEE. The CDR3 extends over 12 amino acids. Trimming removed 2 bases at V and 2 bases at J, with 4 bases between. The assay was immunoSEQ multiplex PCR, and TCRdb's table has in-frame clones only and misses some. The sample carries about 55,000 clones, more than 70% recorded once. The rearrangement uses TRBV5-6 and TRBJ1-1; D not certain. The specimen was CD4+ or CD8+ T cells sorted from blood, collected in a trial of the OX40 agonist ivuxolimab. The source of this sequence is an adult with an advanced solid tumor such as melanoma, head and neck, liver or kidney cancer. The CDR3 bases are TGTGCCAGCAGCTTACCCAACACTGAAGCTTTCTTT. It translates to CASSLPNTEAFF. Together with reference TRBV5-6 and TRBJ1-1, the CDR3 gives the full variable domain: DAGVTQSPTHLIKTRGQQVTLRCSPKSGHDTVSWYQQALGQGPQFIFQYYEEEERQRGNFPDRFSGHQFPNYSSELNVNALLLGDSALYLCASSLPNTEAFFGQGTRLTVV.